This paragraph reports one T cell receptor (beta chain). The source of the sample is a study of monozygotic twins with inflammatory bowel disease. The CDR3 totals 15 residues. TCRdb reprocessed the 5' RACE reads and keeps a single row for each CDR3 protein, giving no DNA. Recorded here are under 200,000 distinct CDR3 sequences; the top ten clones represent approximately 2.5%. Researchers isolated total RNA from whole blood without sorting T cells. The TCR was taken from a human donor with ulcerative colitis or Crohn's disease, or a healthy co-twin of an affected twin (not recorded which). The chain is built from TRBV12-3 or TRBV12-4 and TRBJ2-1; lacking DNA, the TRBD1 call made by TCRdb goes unchecked. The specimen was blood. The CDR3 reads CASSLMGQSYNEQFF.